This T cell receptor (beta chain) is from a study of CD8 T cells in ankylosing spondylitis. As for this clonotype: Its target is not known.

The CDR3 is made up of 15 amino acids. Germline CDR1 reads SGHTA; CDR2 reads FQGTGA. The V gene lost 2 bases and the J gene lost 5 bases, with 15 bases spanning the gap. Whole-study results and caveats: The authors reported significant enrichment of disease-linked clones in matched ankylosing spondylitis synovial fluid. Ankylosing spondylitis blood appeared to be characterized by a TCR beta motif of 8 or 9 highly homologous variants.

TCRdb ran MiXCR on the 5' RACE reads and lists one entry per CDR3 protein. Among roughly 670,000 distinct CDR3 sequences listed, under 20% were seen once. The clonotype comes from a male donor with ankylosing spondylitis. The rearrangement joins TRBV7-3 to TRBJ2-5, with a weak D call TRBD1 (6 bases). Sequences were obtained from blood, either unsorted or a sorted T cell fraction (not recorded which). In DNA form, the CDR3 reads TGTGCCAGCAGCTTAGGGGGCGTAGCATCCGAGACCCAGTACTTC. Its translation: CASSLGGVASETQYF. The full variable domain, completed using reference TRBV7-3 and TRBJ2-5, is GAGVSQTPSNKVTEKGKYVELRCDPISGHTALYWYRQSLGQGPEFLIYFQGTGAADDSGLPNDRFFAVRPEGSVSTLKIQRTERGDSAVYLCASSLGGVASETQYFGPGTRLLVL.